This T cell receptor (beta chain) was recorded in a study of naive and memory T cell subsets. This clonotype was observed a handful of times. V gave up 0 bases and J gave up 5 bases; unmatched junction bases: 6. The CDR3 loop spans 16 amino acids. CDR1 is SGHVS, CDR2 FNYEAQ, per germline. The beta constant-region primer was an equimolar mix of two oligonucleotides covering TRBC1 and TRBC2. Ligated cDNA was amplified by four rounds of PCR with nested alpha and beta constant-region primers and SP2. TCRdb recomputed calls from the UMI-ligation and nested PCR reads with MiXCR, one row per CDR3 protein. The table records 95,000 to 150,000 distinct CDR3 sequences, 35% to 45% of them present only once.

The chain employs TRBV7-6 and TRBJ2-1; 8 nucleotides agree with TRBD1. The sample consisted of central memory CD4+ T cells from blood. The origin of this receptor is a human donor in good health. CDR3 in DNA: TGTGCCAGCAGCTTAGCCCAGGGGGCCAACAACAATGAGCAGTTCTTC. Amino acid sequence: CASSLAQGANNNEQFF.